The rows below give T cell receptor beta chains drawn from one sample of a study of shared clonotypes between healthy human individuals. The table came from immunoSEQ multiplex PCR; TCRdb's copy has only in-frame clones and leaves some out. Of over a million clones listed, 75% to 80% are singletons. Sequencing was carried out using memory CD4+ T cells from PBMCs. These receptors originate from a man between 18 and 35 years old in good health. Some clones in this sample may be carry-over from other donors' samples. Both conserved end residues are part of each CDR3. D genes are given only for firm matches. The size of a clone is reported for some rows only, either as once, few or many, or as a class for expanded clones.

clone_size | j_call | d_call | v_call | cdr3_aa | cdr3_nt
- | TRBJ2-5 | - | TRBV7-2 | CASSFGTFGETQYF | TGTGCCAGCAGCTTTGGGACTTTCGGAGAGACCCAGTACTTC
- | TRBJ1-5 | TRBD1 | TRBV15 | CATGAGGVGNQPQHF | TGTGCCACTGGGGCAGGGGGCGTTGGCAATCAGCCCCAGCATTTT
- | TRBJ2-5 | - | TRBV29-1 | CSALPGGMRETQYF | TGCAGCGCCCTTCCAGGAGGGATGCGAGAGACCCAGTACTTC
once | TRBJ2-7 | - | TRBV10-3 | CAITGGRDGTYEQYF | TGTGCCATCACCGGAGGCCGGGACGGTACCTACGAGCAGTACTTC
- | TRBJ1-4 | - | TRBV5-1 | CASSWLSNEKLFF | TGCGCCAGCAGTTGGCTGTCGAATGAAAAACTGTTTTTT
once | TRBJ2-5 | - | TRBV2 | CASSALGLPLETQYF | TGTGCCAGCAGCGCTCTGGGACTTCCATTAGAGACCCAGTACTTC
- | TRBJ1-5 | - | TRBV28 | CASSFRIQPQHF | TGTGCCAGCAGTTTCCGGATTCAGCCCCAGCATTTT
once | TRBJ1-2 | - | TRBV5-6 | CASSDNFRDYYGYTF | TGTGCCAGCAGCGACAACTTCAGGGATTACTATGGCTACACCTTC
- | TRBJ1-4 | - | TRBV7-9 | CASSLRGNGLATNEKLFF | TGTGCCAGCAGCTTGCGCGGAAACGGACTCGCAACTAATGAAAAACTGTTTTTT
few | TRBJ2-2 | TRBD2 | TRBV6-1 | CAIQTSGRNTGELFF | TGTGCCATACAGACTAGCGGGAGGAACACCGGGGAGCTGTTTTTT
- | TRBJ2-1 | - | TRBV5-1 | CASSLGAFRANEQFF | TGCGCCAGCAGCTTGGGCGCTTTCAGGGCCAATGAGCAGTTCTTC